The rows below give T cell receptor beta chains drawn from one sample of a study of T cell responses to AZD1222 COVID-19 vaccine. Some clones are missing from TCRdb's copy, which holds only in-frame ones; the method was immunoSEQ multiplex PCR. The repertoire holds over 150,000 clones, with 87% as singletons. The material was peripheral blood, obtained on day 0 of AZD1222 vaccination. These receptors all come from an adult in good health. Both conserved end residues are part of each CDR3. Each record gives: V gene, J gene, D gene, clone size, CDR3 DNA, CDR3 protein. D genes are given only for firm matches. Where a row states a size, it is once, few, many or the class of an expanded clone; other rows omit it.

V gene: TRBV4-1; J gene: TRBJ1-2; D gene: .; clone size: few; CDR3 DNA: TGCGCCAGCAGCCAAGACAGGGGTACGGGCTACACCTTC; CDR3 protein: CASSQDRGTGYTF
V gene: TRBV12-3/TRBV12-4; J gene: TRBJ2-7; D gene: TRBD2; clone size: .; CDR3 DNA: TGTGCCAGCAGTTTACGGGGAGGGTACGAGCAGTACTTC; CDR3 protein: CASSLRGGYEQYF
V gene: TRBV24-1; J gene: TRBJ2-3; D gene: TRBD1; clone size: .; CDR3 DNA: TGTGCCACCAGTGATGAGGGGGCTACGCAGTATTTT; CDR3 protein: CATSDEGATQYF
V gene: TRBV16; J gene: TRBJ1-1; D gene: .; clone size: .; CDR3 DNA: TGTGCCAGCTCACAGGACAAGAACACTGAAGCTTTCTTT; CDR3 protein: CASSQDKNTEAFF
V gene: TRBV27; J gene: TRBJ2-3; D gene: .; clone size: .; CDR3 DNA: TGTGCCAGCACTACCCGACGGCGCGCAGATACGCAGTATTTT; CDR3 protein: CASTTRRRADTQYF
V gene: TRBV18; J gene: TRBJ1-1; D gene: .; clone size: .; CDR3 DNA: TGTGCCAGCTCACTCGGGAGAGGGGCTTTCTTT; CDR3 protein: CASSLGRGAFF
V gene: TRBV29-1; J gene: TRBJ1-3; D gene: TRBD1; clone size: .; CDR3 DNA: TGCAGCGTTGAAGACCCCCACAGGGGCTCTGGAAACACCATATATTTT; CDR3 protein: CSVEDPHRGSGNTIYF
V gene: TRBV5-1; J gene: TRBJ1-5; D gene: .; clone size: .; CDR3 DNA: TGCGCCAGCAGCGCAGATAGCAATCAGCCCCAGCATTTT; CDR3 protein: CASSADSNQPQHF
V gene: TRBV3-1/TRBV3-2; J gene: TRBJ1-1; D gene: TRBD1; clone size: .; CDR3 DNA: TGTGCCAGCGGGACGTACAGGGGTACGAACACTGAAGCTTTCTTT; CDR3 protein: CASGTYRGTNTEAFF
V gene: TRBV7-9; J gene: TRBJ1-2; D gene: .; clone size: .; CDR3 DNA: TGTGCCAGCAGCCGATACACACAGGGTACGGGGGGCTACACCTTC; CDR3 protein: CASSRYTQGTGGYTF
V gene: TRBV7-9; J gene: TRBJ2-1; D gene: .; clone size: few; CDR3 DNA: TGTGCCAGCAGCTTAGCAGGGGGACAAACAAATGAGCAGTTCTTC; CDR3 protein: CASSLAGGQTNEQFF
V gene: TRBV14; J gene: TRBJ1-1; D gene: .; clone size: few; CDR3 DNA: TGTGCCAGCAGCCCACGGGAGGGCCGAAACACTGAAGCTTTCTTT; CDR3 protein: CASSPREGRNTEAFF
V gene: TRBV7-6; J gene: TRBJ2-2; D gene: .; clone size: .; CDR3 DNA: TGTGCCAGCAGCTTAGCGATACAGGGCACCGGGGAGCTGTTTTTT; CDR3 protein: CASSLAIQGTGELFF
V gene: TRBV19; J gene: TRBJ2-7; D gene: .; clone size: .; CDR3 DNA: TGTGCCAGCAGCCCCACGGGGGGCTCATACGAGCAGTACTTC; CDR3 protein: CASSPTGGSYEQYF
V gene: TRBV9; J gene: TRBJ1-1; D gene: .; clone size: .; CDR3 DNA: TGTGCCAGCAGCGTCTCGGGTTCGGCGAACACTGAAGCTTTCTTT; CDR3 protein: CASSVSGSANTEAFF
V gene: TRBV5-5; J gene: TRBJ1-2; D gene: TRBD1; clone size: .; CDR3 DNA: TGTGCCAGCAGCTTGATGCCGGGACAGGGGGTATCGAGAGGCTACACCTTC; CDR3 protein: CASSLMPGQGVSRGYTF
V gene: TRBV4-1; J gene: TRBJ1-5; D gene: .; clone size: .; CDR3 DNA: TGCGCCAGCAGCCAACCCGAAGGGGAGGACATAGGCAATCAGCCCCAGCATTTT; CDR3 protein: CASSQPEGEDIGNQPQHF
V gene: TRBV5-4; J gene: TRBJ1-1; D gene: .; clone size: .; CDR3 DNA: TGTGCCAGCAGCTTGACATCGAACACTGAAGCTTTCTTT; CDR3 protein: CASSLTSNTEAFF
V gene: TRBV27; J gene: TRBJ2-7; D gene: .; clone size: .; CDR3 DNA: TGTGCCAGCAGTTCCCACACGTTCTACGAGCAGTACTTC; CDR3 protein: CASSSHTFYEQYF
V gene: TRBV10-3; J gene: TRBJ2-7; D gene: .; clone size: .; CDR3 DNA: TGTGCCATCAGCGACCGTAGCGTTAGCTCCTACGAGCAGTACTTC; CDR3 protein: CAISDRSVSSYEQYF
V gene: TRBV18; J gene: TRBJ1-3; D gene: TRBD1; clone size: .; CDR3 DNA: TGTGCCAGCTCACCCCTGGACAGGGCAGACACCATATATTTT; CDR3 protein: CASSPLDRADTIYF
V gene: TRBV5-1; J gene: TRBJ2-1; D gene: TRBD1; clone size: .; CDR3 DNA: TGCGCCAGCAGCCCCGGGACAGGAACCTACAATGAGCAGTTCTTC; CDR3 protein: CASSPGTGTYNEQFF
V gene: TRBV2; J gene: TRBJ2-5; D gene: .; clone size: .; CDR3 DNA: TGTGCCAGCACCCGGGAGCATCCGCCGGGGACCCAGTACTTC; CDR3 protein: CASTREHPPGTQYF
V gene: TRBV27; J gene: TRBJ1-2; D gene: .; clone size: .; CDR3 DNA: TGTGCCAGCAGTTTGGGTTTCGGGGCCGAGGGCTACACCTTC; CDR3 protein: CASSLGFGAEGYTF
V gene: TRBV9; J gene: TRBJ2-3; D gene: TRBD2; clone size: .; CDR3 DNA: TGTGCCAGCAGCACCGGACTAGCGCGCACAGATACGCAGTATTTT; CDR3 protein: CASSTGLARTDTQYF